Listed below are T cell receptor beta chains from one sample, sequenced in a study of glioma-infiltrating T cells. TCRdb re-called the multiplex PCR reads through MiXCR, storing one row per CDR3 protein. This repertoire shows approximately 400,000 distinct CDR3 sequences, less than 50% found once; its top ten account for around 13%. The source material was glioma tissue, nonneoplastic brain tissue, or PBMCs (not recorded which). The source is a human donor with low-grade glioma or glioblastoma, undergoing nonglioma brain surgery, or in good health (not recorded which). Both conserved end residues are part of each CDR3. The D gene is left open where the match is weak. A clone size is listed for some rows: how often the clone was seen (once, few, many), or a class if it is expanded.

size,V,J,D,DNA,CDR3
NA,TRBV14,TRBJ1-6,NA,TGTGCCAGCAGCCAAGATACTGGGACGGGGAATTCACCCCTCCACTTT,CASSQDTGTGNSPLHF
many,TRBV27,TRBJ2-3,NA,TGTGCCAGCGCAGACGTTATCTGGGATACGCAGTATTTT,CASADVIWDTQYF
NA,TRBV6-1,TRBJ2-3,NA,TGTGCCAGCGCCGTGACTAGTCGAGTGACGCAGTATTTT,CASAVTSRVTQYF
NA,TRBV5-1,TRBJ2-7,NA,TGCGCCAGCAGCTGGAGTCCAGGCTCGGACTACGAGCAGTACTTC,CASSWSPGSDYEQYF
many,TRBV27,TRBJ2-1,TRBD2,TGTGCCAGCAGTGCTATGGTAGCGGGAGTTAGGAATGAGCAGTTCTTC,CASSAMVAGVRNEQFF
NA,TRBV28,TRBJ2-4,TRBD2,TGTGCCAGCAGTTTACCCGGACTAGCGGTAGCCAAAAACATTCAGTACTTC,CASSLPGLAVAKNIQYF
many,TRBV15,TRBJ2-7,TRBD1,TGTGCCACCCAGGGGGACAGGGGATACGAGCAGTACTTC,CATQGDRGYEQYF
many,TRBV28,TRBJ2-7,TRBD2,TGTGCCAGCAGTTTATTCCTAGCGGGAGGTTATTCCTACGAGCAGTACTTC,CASSLFLAGGYSYEQYF
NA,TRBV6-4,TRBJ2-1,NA,TGTGCCAGCAGTGGGACGGAACTCTCAATCTTC,CASSGTELSIF
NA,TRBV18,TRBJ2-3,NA,TGTGCCAGCTCACCACCTCAGAAGATAGATACGCAGTATTTT,CASSPPQKIDTQYF
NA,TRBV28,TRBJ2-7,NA,TGTGCCAGCAGTTTCGGCAGGGAAGTTGGGCAGTACTTC,CASSFGREVGQYF
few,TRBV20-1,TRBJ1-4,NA,TGCAGCCCCCAGGACCAGGCGAGTGAAAAACTGTTTTTT,CSPQDQASEKLFF
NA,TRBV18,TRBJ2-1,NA,TGTGCCAGCTCATCCCGGGAACACGATGAGGGAGACTCCTACAATGAGCAGTTCTTC,CASSSREHDEGDSYNEQFF
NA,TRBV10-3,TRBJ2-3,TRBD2,TGTGCCAGCAGTTTAAGACTAGCGGCCACAGATACGGAGTATTTT,CASSLRLAATDTEYF
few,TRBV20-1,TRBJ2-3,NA,TGCAGTGCTCTCAAGGGAGGCGGGATTTCAGATACGCAGTATTTT,CSALKGGGISDTQYF
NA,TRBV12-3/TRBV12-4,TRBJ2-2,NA,TGTGCCGGTCGGAGCGGGACAAACACCGGGGAGCTGTTTTTT,CAGRSGTNTGELFF
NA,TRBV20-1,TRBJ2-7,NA,TGCAGTGCTAGAGCCAACAGGGGGGGAACCTACGAGCAGTACTTC,CSARANRGGTYEQYF
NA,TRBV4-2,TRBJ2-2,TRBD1,TGTGCCAGCAGCCAAGATTATGTGACAGGGGAAGGCACCGGGGAGCTGTTTTTT,CASSQDYVTGEGTGELFF
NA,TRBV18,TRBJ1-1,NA,TGTGCCAGCTCCCCCTCCCGGGCCTTAGAGGATGAAGCTTTCTTT,CASSPSRALEDEAFF
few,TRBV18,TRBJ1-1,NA,TGTGCCAGCTCACCGGACAGACTGAACACTGAAGCTTTCTTT,CASSPDRLNTEAFF
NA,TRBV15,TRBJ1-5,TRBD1,TGTGCCACCAGCAGAGGTGGGGGACAGATCGTTCTCCCGCATTTT,CATSRGGGQIVLPHF
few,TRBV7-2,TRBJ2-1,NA,TGTGCCAGCAGCTCCCGTATGAGCAATGAGCAGTTCTTC,CASSSRMSNEQFF
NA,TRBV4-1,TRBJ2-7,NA,TGCGCCAGCAGCCAAGATGAACGACCCCGTCACCGGGACCCCAGCCCCTACGAGCAGTACTTC,CASSQDERPRHRDPSPYEQYF
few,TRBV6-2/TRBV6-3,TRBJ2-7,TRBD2,TGTGCCAGCAGTGACCGCCTGGGACTAGCGGGAGCCGACGAGCAGTACTTC,CASSDRLGLAGADEQYF
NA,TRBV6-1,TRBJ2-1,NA,TGTGCCACCATAGATCAGGGCACCTACAATGAGCAGTTCTTC,CATIDQGTYNEQFF
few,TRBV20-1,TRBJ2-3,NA,TGCAGTGCTAGAGATCTGCGCGTGAGCACAGATACGCAGTATTTT,CSARDLRVSTDTQYF
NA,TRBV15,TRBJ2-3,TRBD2,TGTGCCACCAGCAGAGTGGGGACTAGCGGGCCATTCACAGATACGCAGTATTTT,CATSRVGTSGPFTDTQYF
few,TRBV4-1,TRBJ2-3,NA,TGCGCCAGCAGCCTTTCTCCGGGACTCATTAGCACAGATACGCAGTATTTT,CASSLSPGLISTDTQYF
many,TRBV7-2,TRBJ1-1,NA,TGTGCCAGCAGACACAGGGATGAAGCTTTCTTT,CASRHRDEAFF
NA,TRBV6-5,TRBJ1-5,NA,TGTGCCAGAAGGTTGGACGGGAGCAATCAGCCCCAGCATTTT,CARRLDGSNQPQHF
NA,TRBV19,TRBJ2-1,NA,TGTGCCAGTACGGCGGGACAGATCGGGAATGAGCAGTTCTTC,CASTAGQIGNEQFF
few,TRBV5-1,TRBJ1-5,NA,TGCGCCAGCAGCTTAGGGCCGGACAGAAGCAATCAGCCCCAGCATTTT,CASSLGPDRSNQPQHF
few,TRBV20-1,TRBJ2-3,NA,TGCAGTGCTAGAGAAGGGTGGACAGATACGCAGTATTTT,CSAREGWTDTQYF
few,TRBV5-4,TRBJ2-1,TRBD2,TGTGCCAGCAGCCCCCGGGTGACGGGACTAGCGGGAGGGTACAATGAGCAGTTCTTC,CASSPRVTGLAGGYNEQFF
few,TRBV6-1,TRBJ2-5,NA,TGTGCCAGCGGACTCGGTGGAACAGAGACCCAGTACTTC,CASGLGGTETQYF
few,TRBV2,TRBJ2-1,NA,TGTGCCAGCATCTCCAGAGGACAGTTCAATGAGCAGTTCTTC,CASISRGQFNEQFF
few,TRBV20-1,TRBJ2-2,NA,TGCAGTGCTAGAGATCTACAGGGGAACACCGGGGAGCTGTTTTTT,CSARDLQGNTGELFF
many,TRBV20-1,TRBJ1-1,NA,TGCAGTGCGAGCGGGGTGAACACTGAAGCTTTCTTT,CSASGVNTEAFF
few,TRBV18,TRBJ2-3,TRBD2,TGTGCCAGCTCAAAAATAGCGGGAGGATTAGCAGATACGCAGTATTTT,CASSKIAGGLADTQYF
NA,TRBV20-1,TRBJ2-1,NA,TGCAGTACTAGAGACTACAGCTCCTACAATGAGCAGTTCTTC,CSTRDYSSYNEQFF
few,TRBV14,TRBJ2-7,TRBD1,TGTGCCAGCAGCTGGCCGTCCGGGACAGTGCCGTCCTACGAGCAGTACTTC,CASSWPSGTVPSYEQYF
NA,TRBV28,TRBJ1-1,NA,TGTGCCAGCAGTTTTAGTAGCACTGAAGCTTTCTTT,CASSFSSTEAFF
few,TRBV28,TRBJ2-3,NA,TGTGCCAGCAGTTTGCGAGACAGGCTCACAGATACGCAGTATTTT,CASSLRDRLTDTQYF
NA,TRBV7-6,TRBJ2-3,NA,TGTGCCAGCTCCAGGGGTTGGCTAGCGGAGGGCACAGATACGCAGTATTTT,CASSRGWLAEGTDTQYF
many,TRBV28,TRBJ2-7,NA,TGTGCCAGCAGACGAGGGGTCGGGACGGGGGAGCAGTACTTC,CASRRGVGTGEQYF
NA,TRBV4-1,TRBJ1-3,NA,TGCGCCAGCAGCCAAGATCACGGGGAAATCCAACCTGGAAACACCATATATTTT,CASSQDHGEIQPGNTIYF
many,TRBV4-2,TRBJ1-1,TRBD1,TGTGCCAGCAGCCAAGATCAGGGGGCCGATACTGAAGCTTTCTTT,CASSQDQGADTEAFF